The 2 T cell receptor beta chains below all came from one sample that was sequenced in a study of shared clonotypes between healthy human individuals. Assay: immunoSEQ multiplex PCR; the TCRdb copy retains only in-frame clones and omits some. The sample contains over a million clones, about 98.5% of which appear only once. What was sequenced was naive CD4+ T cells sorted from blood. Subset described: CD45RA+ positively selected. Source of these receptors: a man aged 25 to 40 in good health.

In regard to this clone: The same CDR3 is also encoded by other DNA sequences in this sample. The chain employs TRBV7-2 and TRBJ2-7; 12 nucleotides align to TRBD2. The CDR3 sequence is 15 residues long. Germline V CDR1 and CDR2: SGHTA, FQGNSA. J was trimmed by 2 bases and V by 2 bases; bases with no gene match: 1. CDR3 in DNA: TGTGCCAGCAGCTTACTAGCGGGAGGGCCCTACGAGCAGTACTTC. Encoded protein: CASSLLAGGPYEQYF.

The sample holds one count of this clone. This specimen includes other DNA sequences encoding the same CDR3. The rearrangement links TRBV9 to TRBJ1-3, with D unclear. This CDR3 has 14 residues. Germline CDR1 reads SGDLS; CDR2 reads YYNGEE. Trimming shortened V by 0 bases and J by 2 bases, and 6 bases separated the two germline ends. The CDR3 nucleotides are TGTGCCAGCAGCGTAGCAGGTACTGGAAACACCATATATTTT. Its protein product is CASSVAGTGNTIYF.